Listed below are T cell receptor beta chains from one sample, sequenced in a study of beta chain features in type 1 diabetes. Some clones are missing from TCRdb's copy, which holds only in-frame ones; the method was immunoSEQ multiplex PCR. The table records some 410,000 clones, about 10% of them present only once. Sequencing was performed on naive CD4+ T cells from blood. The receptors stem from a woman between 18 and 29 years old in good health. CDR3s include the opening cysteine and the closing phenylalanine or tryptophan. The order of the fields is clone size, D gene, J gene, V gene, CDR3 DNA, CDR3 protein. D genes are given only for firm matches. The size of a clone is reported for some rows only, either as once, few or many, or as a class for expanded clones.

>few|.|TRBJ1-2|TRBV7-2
TGTGCCAGCAGCCTCCGGGGTCTCTATGGCTACACCTTC
CASSLRGLYGYTF
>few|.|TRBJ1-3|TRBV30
TGTGCCTGGTCGTGGAGACAGCCCTCTGGAAACACCATATATTTT
CAWSWRQPSGNTIYF
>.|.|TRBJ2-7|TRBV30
TGTGCCTGGAGTCCCGGTCCGGGGCATCGGTACTTC
CAWSPGPGHRYF
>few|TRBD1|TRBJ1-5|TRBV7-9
TGTGCCAGCAGCTTAGGGGACAGCTATCAGCCCCAGCATTTT
CASSLGDSYQPQHF
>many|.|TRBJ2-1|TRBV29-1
TGCAGCGTTGGGGTGAATGAGCAGTTCTTC
CSVGVNEQFF
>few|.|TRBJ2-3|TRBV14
TGTGCCAGCAGCCAAGTGAGAGCTTATAGCACAGATACGCAGTATTTT
CASSQVRAYSTDTQYF
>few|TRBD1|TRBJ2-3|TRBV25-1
TGTGCCAGCAGTGAATCTGGGACAGGGCGGAGAGATACGCAGTATTTT
CASSESGTGRRDTQYF
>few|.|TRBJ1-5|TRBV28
TGTGCCAGCAGTTTACCCCTCCAGGGGAAAGGGAGCAATCAGCCCCAGCATTTT
CASSLPLQGKGSNQPQHF
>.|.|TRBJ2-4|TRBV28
TGTGCCAGCAGTATGGCAGGGACCCTAGCCAAAAACATTCAGTACTTC
CASSMAGTLAKNIQYF
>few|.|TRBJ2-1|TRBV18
TGTGCCAGCTCACTGGGGTCCTACAATGAGCAGTTCTTC
CASSLGSYNEQFF
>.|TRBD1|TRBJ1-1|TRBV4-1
TGCGCCAGCAGCCAACCAGGACAGGGAAACACTGAAGCTTTCTTT
CASSQPGQGNTEAFF
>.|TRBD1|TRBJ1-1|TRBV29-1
TGCAGCGTTACCAGGGGGGATACTGAAGCTTTCTTT
CSVTRGDTEAFF
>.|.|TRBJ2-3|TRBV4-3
TGCGCCAGCAGCCAGCGGGGGCCCTACACAGATACGCAGTATTTT
CASSQRGPYTDTQYF
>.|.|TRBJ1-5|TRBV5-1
TGCGCCAGCAGCTGGGGGACGGATAGCAATCAGCCCCAGCATTTT
CASSWGTDSNQPQHF
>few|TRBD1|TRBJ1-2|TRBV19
TGTGCCAGTAGTATTGGGACAGAGAACTATGGCTACACCTTC
CASSIGTENYGYTF
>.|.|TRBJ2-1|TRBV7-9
TGTGCCAGCAGTCACCCCCTCGGACAGAGGGACTACAATGAGCAGTTCTTC
CASSHPLGQRDYNEQFF
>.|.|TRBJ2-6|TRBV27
TGTGCCACCCGCCGGGGTATCGGGTCTGGGGCCAACGTCCTGACTTTC
CATRRGIGSGANVLTF
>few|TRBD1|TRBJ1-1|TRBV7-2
TGTGCCAGCAGCTCCCAGGGGACAGGGATGGGGAGGGACACTGAAGCTTTCTTT
CASSSQGTGMGRDTEAFF
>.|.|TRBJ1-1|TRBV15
TGTGCCACCAGCAGACCGGGGAGGGCAGAGGGACTCTTT
CATSRPGRAEGLF
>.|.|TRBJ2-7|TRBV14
TGTGCCAGCAGCCAATGGGGGGCGCGGAACGAGCAGTACTTC
CASSQWGARNEQYF
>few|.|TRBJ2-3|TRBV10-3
TGTGCCATCAGCGGACTAGATACGCAGTATTTT
CAISGLDTQYF
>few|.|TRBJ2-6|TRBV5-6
TGTGCCAGCAGCTTGGCCCGTCGCTCTGGGGCCAACGTCCTGACTTTC
CASSLARRSGANVLTF
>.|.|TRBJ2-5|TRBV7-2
TGTGCCAGCAGCCTCAGGGTCGGGGAGACCCAGTACTTC
CASSLRVGETQYF
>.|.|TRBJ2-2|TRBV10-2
TGCGCCAGAGGAGACAGGAATGCCGGGGAGCTGTTTTTT
CARGDRNAGELFF
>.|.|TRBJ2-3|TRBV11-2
TGTGCCAGCAGCTTACGACCGGGTGCCCGAATCACAGATACGCAGTATTTT
CASSLRPGARITDTQYF
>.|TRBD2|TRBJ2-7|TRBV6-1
TGTGCCAGCAGTGAGGGAGGGGAATCCGAGCAGTACTTC
CASSEGGESEQYF